The table lists the clone carrying this T cell receptor beta chain with a count of one. This entry belongs to a study of blood T cell repertoires in COVID-19. The wider study: Nucleic acid was either cDNA or gDNA, and it came from T cells, B-cell-depleted T cells, or PBMCs.

Per the authors' pipeline: By means of reference gene primer amplification, nucleated cell counts were estimated. Clones were read by immunoSEQ multiplex PCR, and TCRdb kept only the in-frame ones, dropping some. The V and J calls and clone size are taken from that table; D and trimming were inferred from the DNA. The sample carries 300,000 to 350,000 clones, roughly 86% recorded once. From germline, CDR1 is WSHSY and CDR2 SAAADI. Unmatched junction bases numbered 6, after V lost 0 bases and J lost 7 bases. The CDR3 totals 15 residues. The material sequenced was PBMCs or T cells enriched from blood (not recorded which). The chain joins TRBV10-2 to TRBJ1-2, with TRBD1 identical over 9 bases. The source of this sequence is a woman aged 25 to 39 who had been exposed to COVID-19. In DNA form, the CDR3 reads TGCGCCAGCAGTGAGTCTAACAGGGGGCTCGGTGGCTACACCTTC. It is translated as CASSESNRGLGGYTF.